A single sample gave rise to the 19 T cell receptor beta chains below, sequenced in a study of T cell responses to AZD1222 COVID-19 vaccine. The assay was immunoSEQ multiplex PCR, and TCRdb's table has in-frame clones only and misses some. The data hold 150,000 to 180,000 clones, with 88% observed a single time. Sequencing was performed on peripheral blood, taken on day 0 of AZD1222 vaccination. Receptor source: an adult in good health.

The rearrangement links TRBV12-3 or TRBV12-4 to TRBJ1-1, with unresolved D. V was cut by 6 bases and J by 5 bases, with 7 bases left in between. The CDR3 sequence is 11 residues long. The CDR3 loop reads CASSPVTEAFF. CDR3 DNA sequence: TGTGCCAGCAGCCCGGTGACTGAAGCTTTCTTT.

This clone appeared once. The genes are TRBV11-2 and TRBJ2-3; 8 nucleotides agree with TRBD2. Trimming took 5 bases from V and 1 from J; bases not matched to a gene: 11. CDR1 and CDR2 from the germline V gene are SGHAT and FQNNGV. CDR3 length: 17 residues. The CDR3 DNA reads TGTGCCAGCAGCCCCCCCCTTGGTAGCGGGGGCACAGATACGCAGTATTTT. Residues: CASSPPLGSGGTDTQYF.

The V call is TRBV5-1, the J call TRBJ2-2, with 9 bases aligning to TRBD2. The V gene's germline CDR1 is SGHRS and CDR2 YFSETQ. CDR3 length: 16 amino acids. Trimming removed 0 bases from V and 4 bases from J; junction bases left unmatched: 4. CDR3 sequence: CASSLAFSGGTGELFF. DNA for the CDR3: TGCGCCAGCAGCTTGGCCTTTAGCGGGGGCACCGGGGAGCTGTTTTTT.

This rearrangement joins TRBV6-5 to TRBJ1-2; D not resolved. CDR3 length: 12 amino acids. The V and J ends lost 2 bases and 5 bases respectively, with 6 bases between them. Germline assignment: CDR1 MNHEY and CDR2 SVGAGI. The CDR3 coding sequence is TGTGCCAGCAGTTACAGAGGGTATGGCTACACCTTC. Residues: CASSYRGYGYTF.

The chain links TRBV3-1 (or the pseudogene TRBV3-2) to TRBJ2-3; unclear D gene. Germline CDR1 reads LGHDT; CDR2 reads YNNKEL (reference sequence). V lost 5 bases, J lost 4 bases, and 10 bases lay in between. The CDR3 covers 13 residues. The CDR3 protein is CASSSHYSDTQYF. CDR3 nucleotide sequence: TGTGCCAGCAGCTCCCACTACTCAGATACGCAGTATTTT.

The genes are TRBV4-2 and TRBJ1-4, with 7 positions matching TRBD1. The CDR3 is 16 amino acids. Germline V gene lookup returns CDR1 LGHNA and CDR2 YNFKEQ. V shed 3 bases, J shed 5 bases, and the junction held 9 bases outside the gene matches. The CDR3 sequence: CASSQSPGQRNEKLFF. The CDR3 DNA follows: TGTGCCAGCAGCCAGTCCCCGGGACAGAGGAATGAAAAACTGTTTTTT.

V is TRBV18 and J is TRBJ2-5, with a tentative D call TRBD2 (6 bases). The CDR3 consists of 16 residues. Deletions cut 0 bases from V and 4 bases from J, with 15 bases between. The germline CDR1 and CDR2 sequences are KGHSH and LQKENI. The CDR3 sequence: CASSPPTSRMGETQYF. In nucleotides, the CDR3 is TGTGCCAGCTCACCACCCACTAGCCGGATGGGAGAGACCCAGTACTTC. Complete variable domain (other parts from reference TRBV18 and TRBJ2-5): NAGVMQNPRHLVRRRGQEARLRCSPMKGHSHVYWYRQLPEEGLKFMVYLQKENIIDESGMPKERFSAEFPKEGPSILRIQQVVRGDSAAYFCASSPPTSRMGETQYFGPGTRLLVL.

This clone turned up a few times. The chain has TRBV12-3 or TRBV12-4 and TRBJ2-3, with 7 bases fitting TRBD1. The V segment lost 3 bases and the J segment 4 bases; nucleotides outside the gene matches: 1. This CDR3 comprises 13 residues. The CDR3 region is CASSFDRADTQYF. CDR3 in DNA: TGTGCCAGCAGTTTCGACAGGGCAGATACGCAGTATTTT.

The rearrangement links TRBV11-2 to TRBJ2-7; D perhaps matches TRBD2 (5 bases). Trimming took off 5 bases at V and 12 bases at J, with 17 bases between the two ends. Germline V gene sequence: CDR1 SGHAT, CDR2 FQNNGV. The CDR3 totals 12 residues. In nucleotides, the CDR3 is TGTGCCAGCAGCCGTGGAGGTAGTGGACCGTACTTC. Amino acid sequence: CASSRGGSGPYF. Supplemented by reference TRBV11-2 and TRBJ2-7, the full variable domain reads EAGVAQSPRYKIIEKRQSVAFWCNPISGHATLYWYQQILGQGPKLLIQFQNNGVVDDSQLPKDRFSAERLKGVDSTLKIQPAKLEDSAVYLCASSRGGSGPYFGPGTRLTVT.

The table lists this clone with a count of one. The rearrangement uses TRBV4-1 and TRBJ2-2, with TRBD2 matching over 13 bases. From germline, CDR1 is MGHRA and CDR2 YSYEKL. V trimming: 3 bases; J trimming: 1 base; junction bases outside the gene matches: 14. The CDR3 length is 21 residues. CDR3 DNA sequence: TGCGCCAGCAGCCAGCCGGGACTGCGGACTAGCGGGGGCCGGAACACCGGGGAGCTGTTTTTT. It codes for CASSQPGLRTSGGRNTGELFF.

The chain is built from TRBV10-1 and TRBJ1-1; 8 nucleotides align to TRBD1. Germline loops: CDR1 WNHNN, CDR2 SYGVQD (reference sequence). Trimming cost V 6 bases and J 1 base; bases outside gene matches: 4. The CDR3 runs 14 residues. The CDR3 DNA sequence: TGCGCCAGCAGCAACAGGGGGGGGAACACTGAAGCTTTCTTT. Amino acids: CASSNRGGNTEAFF.

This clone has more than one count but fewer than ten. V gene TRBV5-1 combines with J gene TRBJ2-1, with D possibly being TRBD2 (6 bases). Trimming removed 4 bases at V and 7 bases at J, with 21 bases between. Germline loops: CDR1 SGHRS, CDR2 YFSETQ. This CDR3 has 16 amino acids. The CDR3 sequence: CASSPRDSRGNNEQFF. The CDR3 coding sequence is TGCGCCAGCAGCCCGCGGGACTCACGGGGGAATAATGAGCAGTTCTTC.

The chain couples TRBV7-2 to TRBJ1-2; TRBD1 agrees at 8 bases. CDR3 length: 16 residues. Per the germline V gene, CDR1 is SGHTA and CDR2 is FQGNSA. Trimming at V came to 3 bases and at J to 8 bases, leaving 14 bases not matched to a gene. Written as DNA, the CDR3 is TGTGCCAGCAGCTTCGCCCCCGGGACAGGAGGGGGGGGCTACACCTTC. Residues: CASSFAPGTGGGGYTF.

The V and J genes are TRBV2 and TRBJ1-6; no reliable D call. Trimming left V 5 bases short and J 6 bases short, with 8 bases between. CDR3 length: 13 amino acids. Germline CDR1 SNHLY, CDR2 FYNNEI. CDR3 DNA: TGTGCCAGCAGTATAAGCAGTAATTCACCCCTCCACTTT. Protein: CASSISSNSPLHF.

The CDR3 reads CASSQMGSRYGYTF. CDR3 DNA sequence: TGTGCCAGCAGCCAAATGGGGTCCCGATATGGCTACACCTTC. This rearrangement joins TRBV5-4 to TRBJ1-2; D remains ambiguous. Germline CDR1 reads SGHNT; CDR2 reads YYREEE (reference sequence). The V gene lost 4 bases and the J gene lost 5 bases, with 15 bases spanning the gap. This CDR3 contains 14 residues.

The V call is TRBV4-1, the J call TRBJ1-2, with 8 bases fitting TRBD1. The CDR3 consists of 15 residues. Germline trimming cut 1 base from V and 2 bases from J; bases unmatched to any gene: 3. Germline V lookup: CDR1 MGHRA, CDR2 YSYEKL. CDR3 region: CASSQVRTGNYGYTF. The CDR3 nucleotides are TGCGCCAGCAGCCAAGTCAGGACAGGGAACTATGGCTACACCTTC.

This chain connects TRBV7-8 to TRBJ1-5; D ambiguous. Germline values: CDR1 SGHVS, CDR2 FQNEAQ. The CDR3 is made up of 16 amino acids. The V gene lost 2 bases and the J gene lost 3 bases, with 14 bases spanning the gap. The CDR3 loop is CASSLRPHADNQPQHF. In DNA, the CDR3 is TGTGCCAGCAGCTTACGACCGCACGCGGACAATCAGCCCCAGCATTTT. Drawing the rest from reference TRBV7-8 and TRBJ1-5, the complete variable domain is GAGVSQSPRYKVAKRGQDVALRCDPISGHVSLFWYQQALGQGPEFLTYFQNEAQLDKSGLPSDRFFAERPEGSVSTLKIQRTQQEDSAVYLCASSLRPHADNQPQHFGDGTRLSIL.

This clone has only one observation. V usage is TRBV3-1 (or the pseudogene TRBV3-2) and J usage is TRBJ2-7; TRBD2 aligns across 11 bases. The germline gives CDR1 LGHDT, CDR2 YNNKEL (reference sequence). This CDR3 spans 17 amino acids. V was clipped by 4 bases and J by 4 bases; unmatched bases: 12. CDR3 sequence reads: CASSPLVASGGTYEQYF. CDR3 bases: TGTGCCAGCAGCCCTCTGGTTGCTAGCGGGGGGACATACGAGCAGTACTTC.

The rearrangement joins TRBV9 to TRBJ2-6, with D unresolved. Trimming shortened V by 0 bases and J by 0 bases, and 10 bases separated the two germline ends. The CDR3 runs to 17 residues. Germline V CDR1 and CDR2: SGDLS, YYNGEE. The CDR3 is CASSVAPQDSGANVLTF. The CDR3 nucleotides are TGTGCCAGCAGCGTAGCTCCCCAGGACTCTGGGGCCAACGTCCTGACTTTC. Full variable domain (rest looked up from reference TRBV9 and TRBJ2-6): DSGVTQTPKHLITATGQRVTLRCSPRSGDLSVYWYQQSLDQGLQFLIQYYNGEERAKGNILERFSAQQFPDLHSELNLSSLELGDSALYFCASSVAPQDSGANVLTFGAGSRLTVL.